This TCR beta chain derives from a study of shared clonotypes between healthy human individuals. About the research overall: Plates per donor: three CD4 naive, three CD4 memory, two CD8 naive, one CD8 memory.

Sequencing was performed with immunoSEQ multiplex PCR; in TCRdb, only in-frame clones are kept and a portion is missing. This sample has around 700,000 clones, with about three quarters found just once. Healthy HIV-negative adults with no recent acute infections or vaccinations were recruited as donors. The receptor was isolated from a woman in her 30s in good health. Source material: memory CD4+ T cells sorted from blood. Subset noted: CD45RA-negative fraction.

The CDR3 DNA reads TGCGCCAGCAGCTTGGTGGGACAAGGCTACGAGCAGTACTTC. This translates into CASSLVGQGYEQYF. V is TRBV5-1 and J is TRBJ2-7; TRBD1 might be the D (6 bases). Germline V CDR1 and CDR2: SGHRS, YFSETQ. There are 14 residues in the CDR3. V lost 0 bases to trimming and J lost 3 bases, with 10 bases between them.